This is a list of T cell receptor beta chains from one sample in a study of T cell changes during pregnancy in multiple sclerosis. The table came from immunoSEQ multiplex PCR; TCRdb's copy has only in-frame clones and leaves some out. The sample includes fewer than 30,000 clones, about 92% seen only once; the top ten take 8% to 10%. This specimen was CD8+ T cells from peripheral blood mononuclear cells, taken in the third trimester of pregnancy. The receptors were sampled from a female donor in good health, enrolled as a control in a pregnancy study. Both conserved end residues are part of each CDR3. A D gene is named only where the DNA matches it firmly. Size tells how often a clone was seen (once, few, many) or the class of an expanded clone, and some rows leave it out.

d_call	v_call	j_call	clone_size	cdr3_aa	cdr3_nt
TRBD2	TRBV9	TRBJ2-3	-	CASSGLAGSTDTQYF	TGTGCCAGCAGCGGATTAGCGGGGAGCACAGATACGCAGTATTTT
-	TRBV7-6	TRBJ1-1	-	CASSLSGQHYTEAFF	TGTGCCAGCAGCTTAAGCGGACAGCATTACACTGAAGCTTTCTTT
-	TRBV27	TRBJ1-2	-	CASSWEGGTGYTF	TGTGCCAGCAGTTGGGAGGGCGGGACGGGCTACACCTTC
-	TRBV9	TRBJ2-1	-	CASSVDPGNEQFF	TGTGCCAGCAGCGTAGATCCGGGGAATGAGCAGTTCTTC
-	TRBV7-9	TRBJ1-1	-	CASSLASRSTEAFF	TGTGCCAGCAGCTTAGCGTCACGTAGCACTGAAGCTTTCTTT
TRBD1	TRBV2	TRBJ1-2	-	CASSEGPGQGHYGYTF	TGTGCCAGCAGTGAAGGTCCGGGACAGGGTCACTATGGCTACACCTTC
TRBD1	TRBV9	TRBJ1-5	-	CASSATGELQPQHF	TGTGCCAGCAGCGCAACAGGGGAACTTCAGCCCCAGCATTTT
-	TRBV6-4	TRBJ2-3	once	CASSELEDTDTQYF	TGTGCCAGCAGTGAATTGGAGGACACAGATACGCAGTATTTT
-	TRBV21-1	TRBJ2-3	-	CASSKYPRCDPTDTQYF	TGTGCCAGCAGCAAGTATCCTCGGTGCGATCCCACAGATACGCAGTATTTT
-	TRBV6-6	TRBJ2-6	-	CASSYKGAGANVLTF	TGTGCCAGCAGTTATAAAGGGGCTGGGGCCAACGTCCTGACTTTC
TRBD2	TRBV20-1	TRBJ2-1	-	CSASLAGDQFF	TGCAGTGCTAGCCTAGCGGGGGATCAGTTCTTC
-	TRBV4-1	TRBJ1-2	-	CASSQGDTDYGYTF	TGCGCCAGCAGCCAAGGGGACACTGACTATGGCTACACCTTC
TRBD1	TRBV28	TRBJ2-1	-	CASTLGTGPYNEQFF	TGTGCCAGCACCTTGGGGACAGGGCCCTACAATGAGCAGTTCTTC
-	TRBV19	TRBJ1-1	-	CASSISGHGFTEAFF	TGTGCCAGTAGTATATCTGGACACGGTTTTACTGAAGCTTTCTTT
-	TRBV10-2	TRBJ2-3	-	CASSWGGTDTQYF	TGCGCCAGCAGCTGGGGGGGCACAGATACGCAGTATTTT
-	TRBV27	TRBJ1-5	few	CASSLTLNQPQHF	TGTGCCAGCAGTTTAACCCTAAATCAGCCCCAGCATTTT
-	TRBV10-3	TRBJ2-7	-	CAINRAGPSSYEQYF	TGTGCCATCAACAGGGCGGGCCCAAGCTCCTACGAGCAGTACTTC
-	TRBV5-6	TRBJ2-7	-	CASSLQGWSYEQYF	TGTGCCAGCAGCTTGCAGGGCTGGAGCTACGAGCAGTACTTC
-	TRBV2	TRBJ2-2	once	CASGQTGELFF	TGTGCCAGCGGGCAGACCGGGGAGCTGTTTTTT
-	TRBV15	TRBJ1-5	once	CATSRDHPGNQPQHF	TGTGCCACCAGCAGAGATCATCCAGGCAATCAGCCCCAGCATTTT
-	TRBV11-2	TRBJ2-2	-	CASSLEGPHTGELFF	TGTGCCAGCAGCTTAGAGGGGCCCCACACCGGGGAGCTGTTTTTT
-	TRBV19	TRBJ1-1	once	CASSIPPSEAFF	TGTGCCAGTAGTATCCCCCCATCTGAAGCTTTCTTT
-	TRBV6-6	TRBJ1-5	-	CASSYWGVDQPQHF	TGTGCCAGCAGTTACTGGGGGGTAGATCAGCCCCAGCATTTT
-	TRBV30	TRBJ1-5	-	CAWSVQGPQPQHF	TGTGCCTGGAGTGTACAGGGACCCCAGCCCCAGCATTTT
-	TRBV27	TRBJ2-1	-	CASSLAGLNEQFF	TGTGCCAGCAGTTTAGCGGGCCTCAATGAGCAGTTCTTC
TRBD2	TRBV6-6	TRBJ2-3	few	CASSLTSGGKGDTQYF	TGTGCCAGCAGTCTTACTAGCGGGGGGAAAGGAGATACGCAGTATTTT
TRBD2	TRBV6-1	TRBJ2-5	-	CASRELAGGQETQYF	TGTGCCAGCAGGGAGCTAGCGGGGGGACAAGAGACCCAGTACTTC
-	TRBV10-3	TRBJ2-1	-	CAISEVVGGYNEQFF	TGTGCCATCAGTGAGGTGGTTGGCGGTTACAATGAGCAGTTCTTC
TRBD2	TRBV5-1	TRBJ2-1	-	CASSLTTSGRRRNEQFF	TGCGCCAGCAGCTTGACGACTAGCGGGAGAAGAAGGAATGAGCAGTTCTTC
TRBD2	TRBV7-9	TRBJ2-2	-	CASSRDRGPSGRMAGELFF	TGTGCCAGCAGCAGAGACAGGGGTCCTAGCGGGAGGATGGCCGGGGAGCTGTTTTTT
-	TRBV6-1	TRBJ2-3	-	CASGQRETDTQYF	TGTGCCAGCGGACAGAGGGAAACAGATACGCAGTATTTT
TRBD2	TRBV19	TRBJ2-5	-	CASRPSGGAPETQYF	TGTGCCAGTCGCCCTAGCGGGGGGGCCCCAGAGACCCAGTACTTC
TRBD1	TRBV12-5	TRBJ1-1	-	CASGVTGLGAEAFF	TGTGCTAGTGGTGTGACAGGGTTGGGGGCTGAAGCTTTCTTT
TRBD1	TRBV2	TRBJ1-3	-	CASSPSTGAGGNTIYF	TGTGCCAGCAGCCCCAGTACAGGGGCCGGTGGAAACACCATATATTTT
TRBD1	TRBV6-5	TRBJ1-6	-	CASSPTGNYNSPLHF	TGTGCCAGCAGCCCGACAGGGAATTATAATTCACCCCTCCACTTT
TRBD2	TRBV6-4	TRBJ2-2	-	CASSDTRLADTGELFF	TGTGCCAGCAGTGACACGCGACTAGCGGACACCGGGGAGCTGTTTTTT
TRBD2	TRBV18	TRBJ2-7	-	CASSPSGNSYEQYF	TGTGCCAGCTCACCTAGCGGGAACTCCTACGAGCAGTACTTC
-	TRBV5-1	TRBJ2-2	-	CASNRWEGDTGELFF	TGCGCCAGTAATCGCTGGGAGGGGGACACCGGGGAGCTGTTTTTT
-	TRBV7-9	TRBJ1-1	-	CASAWGEGEAFF	TGTGCCAGCGCCTGGGGGGAAGGTGAAGCTTTCTTT
-	TRBV21-1	TRBJ2-6	few	CASSKEGGGDRGSHGANVLTF	TGTGCCAGCAGCAAAGAAGGGGGTGGAGACAGGGGCAGTCACGGGGCCAACGTCCTGACTTTC
TRBD1	TRBV28	TRBJ1-6	-	CASSFTGDSPLHF	TGTGCCAGCAGTTTTACAGGGGATTCACCCCTCCACTTT
TRBD2	TRBV5-4	TRBJ2-7	-	CASSLELAGVGEQYF	TGTGCCAGCAGCTTAGAGCTAGCGGGAGTTGGAGAGCAGTACTTC
TRBD1	TRBV19	TRBJ1-4	-	CASSGARGNEKLFF	TGTGCCAGTAGTGGGGCCAGGGGGAATGAAAAACTGTTTTTT
-	TRBV30	TRBJ1-5	-	CAWSVRGYSNQPQHF	TGTGCCTGGAGTGTACGCGGTTATAGCAATCAGCCCCAGCATTTT
-	TRBV6-5	TRBJ2-2	-	CASTRLANTGELFF	TGTGCCAGCACCCGACTAGCGAACACCGGGGAGCTGTTTTTT
TRBD2	TRBV29-1	TRBJ2-6	-	CSVEDPTSGRSGANVLTF	TGCAGCGTTGAAGATCCAACTAGCGGACGCTCTGGGGCCAACGTCCTGACTTTC
-	TRBV6-5	TRBJ2-5	-	CASSDTRRTQYF	TGTGCCAGCAGTGATACACGTCGGACCCAGTACTTC
-	TRBV28	TRBJ2-5	-	CASSPPGEDHQTQYF	TGTGCCAGCAGCCCTCCGGGGGAGGACCATCAGACCCAGTACTTC
-	TRBV27	TRBJ2-7	once	CASSLAGSEQYF	TGTGCCAGCAGTTTAGCCGGGAGTGAGCAGTACTTC
TRBD1	TRBV15	TRBJ1-2	-	CATSRDPGQDYGYTF	TGTGCCACCAGCAGAGACCCGGGACAGGACTATGGCTACACCTTC
-	TRBV5-6	TRBJ2-7	-	CASSSPSHYEQYF	TGTGCCAGCAGCTCGCCTAGTCACTACGAGCAGTACTTC